The sequence of this T cell receptor (beta chain) was determined in a study of shared clonotypes between healthy human individuals. For the study at large: Three plates were used per donor for CD4 naive, three for CD4 memory, two for CD8 naive and one for CD8 memory. Findings and limits, study-wide: Estimated richness values were generally larger in naive subsets than in memory subsets. Non-shared clonotypes had lower generation probabilities than those shared by all four donors.

This CDR3 is built from 16 residues. Germline CDR1 and CDR2: MNHNS and SASEGT. Deletions cut 4 bases from V and 0 bases from J, with 16 bases between. TCRdb's copy holds only in-frame clones and misses some; the assay was immunoSEQ multiplex PCR. This table holds millions of clones, approximately 95% found once. Naive CD8 cells, CD45RO-negative and positively selected for CCR7, excluded terminally differentiated effector memory CD45RA+ cells. The study drew all its donors from Caucasian adults living in Nashville, Tennessee. On this clone itself: Its antigen remains unknown.

This TCR derives from a man aged 18 to 30 in good health. Sequenced: naive CD8+ T cells sorted from blood. The V and J genes are TRBV6-1 and TRBJ2-7, with D possibly being TRBD1 or TRBD2 (6 bases each). The CDR3 reads CASSAGALPISYEQYF. CDR3 sequence (DNA): TGTGCCAGCAGTGCGGGGGCGCTGCCAATCTCCTACGAGCAGTACTTC.